The 7 T cell receptor beta chains in this list originate from one sample, sequenced in a study of T-cell reconstitution after alpha-beta-depleted transplantation in children. This sample's TCRbeta library carried unique molecular identifier barcodes. TCRdb re-analysed the PCR reads in MiXCR, keeping a single row per CDR3 protein. The table records nearly 350,000 distinct CDR3 sequences, 15% to 20% of them present only once. The material was PBMCs, mostly from graft donor cells, obtained 360 days after TCRalphabeta/CD19-depleted stem cell transplant. The receptors stem from a male patient aged 2-10 years who had a stem cell transplant for acute lymphoblastic leukemia, so the T cells may come from the graft donor.

This clonotype was picked up a small number of times. The chain has TRBV2 and TRBJ2-5, with D possibly TRBD2 on 6 matching bases. The CDR3 sequence is 12 residues long. Trimming shortened V by 7 bases and J by 4 bases, and 10 bases separated the two germline ends. Germline CDR1 reads SNHLY; CDR2 reads FYNNEI. The CDR3 DNA follows: TGTGCCAGCACGGGGGATGGAGAGACCCAGTACTTC. Amino acid sequence: CASTGDGETQYF.

This clonotype was observed a handful of times. The chain recombines TRBV5-6 with TRBJ1-5; D is uncertain. CDR3 length: 15 residues. Germline V gene data show CDR1 as SGHDT and CDR2 as YYEEEE. Deletions cut 0 bases from V and 7 bases from J, with 14 bases between. The CDR3 protein is CASSLALEGRQPQHF. The CDR3 DNA is TGTGCCAGCAGCTTGGCGTTGGAGGGTCGCCAGCCCCAGCATTTT.

The rearrangement joins TRBV18 to TRBJ2-1; tentative D call: TRBD1 (6 bases). CDR1 is KGHSH, CDR2 LQKENI, per germline. The germline V and J ends were trimmed by 3 bases and 3 bases, with 9 bases remaining between them. The CDR3 contains 14 residues. The CDR3 sequence is CASSPGTNYNEQFF. In nucleotides, the CDR3 is TGTGCCAGCTCACCGGGGACAAACTACAATGAGCAGTTCTTC.

This clonotype came up a few times. J is TRBJ2-2 and V is TRBV11-2; D is uncertain. Germline CDR1 is SGHAT and CDR2 is FQNNGV. V lost 5 bases to trimming and J lost 8 bases, with 15 bases between them. The CDR3 consists of 14 residues. The chain's CDR3 is CASSPHKTAGELFF. CDR3 DNA sequence: TGTGCCAGCAGCCCCCATAAGACCGCAGGGGAGCTGTTTTTT. The whole variable domain, remainder taken from reference TRBV11-2 and TRBJ2-2, is EAGVAQSPRYKIIEKRQSVAFWCNPISGHATLYWYQQILGQGPKLLIQFQNNGVVDDSQLPKDRFSAERLKGVDSTLKIQPAKLEDSAVYLCASSPHKTAGELFFGEGSRLTVL.

This chain uses TRBV27 with TRBJ2-7; no definite D call. V lost 3 bases, J lost 2 bases, and 11 bases lay in between. CDR1 is MNHEY and CDR2 is SMNVEV in the germline V gene (reference sequence). The CDR3 is 14 residues long. This chain's CDR3 is CASSLSRIAYEQYF. The CDR3 DNA reads TGTGCCAGCAGTTTGAGTAGGATTGCCTACGAGCAGTACTTC.

V usage is TRBV20-1 and J usage is TRBJ2-3; unclear D gene. CDR1 is DFQATT, CDR2 SNEGSKA, per germline (reference sequence). The CDR3 sequence is 14 residues long. The V end lost 6 bases, the J end lost 2 bases, and 15 bases lay between the germline ends. CDR3 sequence reads: CSASLPVTTDTQYF. In DNA, the CDR3 is TGCAGTGCCAGCCTTCCAGTTACCACAGATACGCAGTATTTT.

This clonotype turned up a few times. The gene calls are TRBV7-9 and TRBJ2-5; tentatively, D is TRBD1 (5 bases). V gave up 2 bases and J gave up 3 bases, with 7 bases separating them. The CDR3 totals 13 residues. CDR1 is SEHNR, CDR2 FQNEAQ, per germline (reference sequence). CDR3 sequence: CASSLFREETQYF. The CDR3 DNA reads TGTGCCAGCAGCTTATTCAGGGAAGAGACCCAGTACTTC.